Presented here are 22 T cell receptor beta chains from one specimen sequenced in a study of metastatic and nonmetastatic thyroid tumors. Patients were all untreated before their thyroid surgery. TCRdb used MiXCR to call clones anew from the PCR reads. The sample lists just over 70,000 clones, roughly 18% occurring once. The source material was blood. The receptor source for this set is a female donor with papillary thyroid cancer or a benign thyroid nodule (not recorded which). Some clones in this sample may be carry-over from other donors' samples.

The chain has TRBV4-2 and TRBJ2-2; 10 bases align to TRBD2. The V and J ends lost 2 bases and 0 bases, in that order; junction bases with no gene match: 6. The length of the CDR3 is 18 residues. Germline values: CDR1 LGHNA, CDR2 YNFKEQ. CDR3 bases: TGTGCCAGCAGCCAATATAGCGGGGGGCCCTCGAACACCGGGGAGCTGTTTTTT. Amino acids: CASSQYSGGPSNTGELFF.

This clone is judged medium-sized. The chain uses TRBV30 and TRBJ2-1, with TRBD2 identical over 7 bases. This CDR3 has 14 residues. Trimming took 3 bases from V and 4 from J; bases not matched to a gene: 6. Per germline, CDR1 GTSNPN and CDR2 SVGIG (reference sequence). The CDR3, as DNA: TGTGCCTGGAGCCCTTGGGGGGGGTACAATGAGCAGTTCTTC. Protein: CAWSPWGGYNEQFF.

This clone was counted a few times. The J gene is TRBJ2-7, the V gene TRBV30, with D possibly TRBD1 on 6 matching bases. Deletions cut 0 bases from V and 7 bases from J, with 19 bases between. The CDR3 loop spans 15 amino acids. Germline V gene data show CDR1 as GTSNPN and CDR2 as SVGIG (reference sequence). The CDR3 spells CAWSVLGTDQGEQYF. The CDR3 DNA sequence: TGTGCCTGGAGTGTACTGGGGACCGACCAGGGGGAGCAGTACTTC.

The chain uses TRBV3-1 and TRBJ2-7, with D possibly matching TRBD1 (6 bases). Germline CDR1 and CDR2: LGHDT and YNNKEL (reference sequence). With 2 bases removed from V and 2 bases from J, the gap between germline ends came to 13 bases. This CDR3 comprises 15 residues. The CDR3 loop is CASSQWNRVPYEQYF. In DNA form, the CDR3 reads TGTGCCAGCAGCCAATGGAACAGGGTCCCCTACGAGCAGTACTTC.

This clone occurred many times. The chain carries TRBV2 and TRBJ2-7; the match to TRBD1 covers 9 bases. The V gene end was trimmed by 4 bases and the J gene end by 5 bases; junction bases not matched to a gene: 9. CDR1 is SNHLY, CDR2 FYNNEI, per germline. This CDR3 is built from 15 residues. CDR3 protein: CASSARGQGADEQYF. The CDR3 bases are TGTGCCAGCAGTGCCCGGGGACAGGGAGCGGACGAGCAGTACTTC. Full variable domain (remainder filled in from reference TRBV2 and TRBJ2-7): EPEVTQTPSHQVTQMGQEVILRCVPISNHLYFYWYRQILGQKVEFLVSFYNNEISEKSEIFDDQFSVERPDGSNFTLKIRSTKLEDSAMYFCASSARGQGADEQYFGPGTRLTVT.

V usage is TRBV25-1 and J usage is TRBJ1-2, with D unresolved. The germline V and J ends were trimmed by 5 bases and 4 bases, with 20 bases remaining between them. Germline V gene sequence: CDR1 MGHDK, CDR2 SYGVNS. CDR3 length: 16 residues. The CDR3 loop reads CASSYGWLRISYGYTF. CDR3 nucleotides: TGTGCCAGCAGTTACGGTTGGTTGCGTATCTCCTATGGCTACACCTTC.

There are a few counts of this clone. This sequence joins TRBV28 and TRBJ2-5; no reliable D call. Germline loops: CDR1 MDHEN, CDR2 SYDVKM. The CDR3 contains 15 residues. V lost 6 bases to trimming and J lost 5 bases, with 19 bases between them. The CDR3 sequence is CASSYGPSPAETQYF. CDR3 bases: TGTGCCAGCAGCTACGGGCCTAGTCCGGCTGAGACCCAGTACTTC.

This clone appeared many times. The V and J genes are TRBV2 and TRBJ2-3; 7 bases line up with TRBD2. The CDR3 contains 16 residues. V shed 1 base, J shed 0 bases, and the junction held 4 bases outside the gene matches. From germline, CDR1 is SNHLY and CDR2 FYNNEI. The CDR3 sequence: CASSEGLAASTDTQYF. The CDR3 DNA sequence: TGTGCCAGCAGTGAAGGGCTAGCGGCTAGCACAGATACGCAGTATTTT.

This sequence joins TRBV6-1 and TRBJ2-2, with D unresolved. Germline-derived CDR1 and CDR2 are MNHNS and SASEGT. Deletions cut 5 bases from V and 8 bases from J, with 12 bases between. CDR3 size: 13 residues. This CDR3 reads CASSPPGRGELFF. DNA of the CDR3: TGTGCCAGCAGTCCGCCCGGAAGAGGGGAGCTGTTTTTT.

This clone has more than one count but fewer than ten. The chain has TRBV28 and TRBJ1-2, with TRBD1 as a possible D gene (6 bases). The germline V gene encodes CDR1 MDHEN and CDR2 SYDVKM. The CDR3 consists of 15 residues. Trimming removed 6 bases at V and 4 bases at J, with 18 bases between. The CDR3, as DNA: TGTGCCAGCAGCGGGCCGGGGGGCGCGAGCTATGGCTACACCTTC. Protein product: CASSGPGGASYGYTF.

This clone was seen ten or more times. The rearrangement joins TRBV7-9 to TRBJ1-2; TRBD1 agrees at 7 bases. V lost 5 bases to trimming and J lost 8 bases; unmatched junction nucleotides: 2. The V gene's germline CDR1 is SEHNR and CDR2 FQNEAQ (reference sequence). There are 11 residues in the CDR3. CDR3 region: CASSDRVGYTF. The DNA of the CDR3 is TGTGCCAGCAGCGACAGGGTGGGCTACACCTTC.

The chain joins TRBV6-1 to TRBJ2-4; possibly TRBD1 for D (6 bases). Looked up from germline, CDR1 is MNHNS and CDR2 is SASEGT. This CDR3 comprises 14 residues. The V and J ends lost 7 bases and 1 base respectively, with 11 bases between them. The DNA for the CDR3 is TGTGCCAGCACCACTACAGGGGCCAAAAACATTCAGTACTTC. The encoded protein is CASTTTGAKNIQYF.

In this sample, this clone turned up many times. The chain's CDR3 is CASSYTTYEGYGNEQYF. CDR3 coding DNA: TGTGCCAGCAGCTACACAACCTATGAAGGGTACGGGAACGAGCAGTACTTC. V is TRBV7-9 and J is TRBJ2-7, with D possibly being TRBD2 (5 bases). V lost 4 bases and J lost 5, with 24 bases in between. CDR3 size: 17 residues. The germline gives CDR1 SEHNR, CDR2 FQNEAQ (reference sequence).

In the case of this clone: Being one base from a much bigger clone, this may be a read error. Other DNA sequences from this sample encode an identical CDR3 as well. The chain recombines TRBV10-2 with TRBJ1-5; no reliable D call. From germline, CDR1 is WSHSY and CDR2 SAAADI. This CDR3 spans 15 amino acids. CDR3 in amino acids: CASSEINSSDQPQHF. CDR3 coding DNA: TGCGCCAGTAGTGAGATTAACAGCAGCGATCAGCCCCAGCATTTT.

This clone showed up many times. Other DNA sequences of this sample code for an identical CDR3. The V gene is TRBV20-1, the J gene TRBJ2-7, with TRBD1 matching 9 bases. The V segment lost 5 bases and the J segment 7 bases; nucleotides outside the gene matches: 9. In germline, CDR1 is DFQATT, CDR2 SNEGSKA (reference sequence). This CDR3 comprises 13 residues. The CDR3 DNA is TGCAGTGCTCCGGGGACAGGGCGAGGAGAGCAGTACTTC. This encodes CSAPGTGRGEQYF.

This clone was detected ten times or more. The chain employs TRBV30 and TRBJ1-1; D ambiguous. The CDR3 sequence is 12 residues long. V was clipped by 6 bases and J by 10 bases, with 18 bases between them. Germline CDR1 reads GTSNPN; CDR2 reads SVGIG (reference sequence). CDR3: CACNREVGRAFF. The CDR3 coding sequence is TGTGCCTGTAATCGGGAGGTAGGGCGAGCTTTCTTT.

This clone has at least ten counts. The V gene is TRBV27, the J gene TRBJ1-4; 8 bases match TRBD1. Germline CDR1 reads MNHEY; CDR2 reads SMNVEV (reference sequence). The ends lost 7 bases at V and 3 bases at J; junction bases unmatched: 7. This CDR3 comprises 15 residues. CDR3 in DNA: TGTGCCAGCACTTACGGACAGGGACCTAATGAAAAACTGTTTTTT. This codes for CASTYGQGPNEKLFF.

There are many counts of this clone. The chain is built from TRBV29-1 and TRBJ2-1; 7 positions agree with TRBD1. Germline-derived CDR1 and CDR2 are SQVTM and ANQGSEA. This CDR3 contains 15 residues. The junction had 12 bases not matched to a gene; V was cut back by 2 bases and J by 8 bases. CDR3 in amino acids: CSVERLNRGGYEQFF. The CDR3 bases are TGCAGCGTTGAAAGGCTAAACAGGGGTGGGTATGAGCAGTTCTTC.

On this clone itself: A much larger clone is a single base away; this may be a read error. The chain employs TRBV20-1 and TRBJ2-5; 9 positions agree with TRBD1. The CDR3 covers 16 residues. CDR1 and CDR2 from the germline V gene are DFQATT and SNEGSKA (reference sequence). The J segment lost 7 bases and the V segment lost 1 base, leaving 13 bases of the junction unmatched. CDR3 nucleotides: TGCAGTGCTAGAGTGGTACAGGGGGCGAAAGGCGCGACCCAGTACTTC. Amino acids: CSARVVQGAKGATQYF.

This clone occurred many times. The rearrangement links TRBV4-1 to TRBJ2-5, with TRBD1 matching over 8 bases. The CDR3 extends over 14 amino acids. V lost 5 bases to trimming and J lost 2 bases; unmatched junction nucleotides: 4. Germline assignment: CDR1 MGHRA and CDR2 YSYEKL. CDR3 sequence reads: CASSKYRGQETQYF. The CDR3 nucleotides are TGCGCCAGCAGCAAATACAGGGGGCAAGAGACCCAGTACTTC.

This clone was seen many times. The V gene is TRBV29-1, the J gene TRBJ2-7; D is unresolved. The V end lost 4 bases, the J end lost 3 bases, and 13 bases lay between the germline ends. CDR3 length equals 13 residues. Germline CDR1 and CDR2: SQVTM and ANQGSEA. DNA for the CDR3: TGCAGCGTTGCGTCCTTTGCCGACTACGAGCAGTACTTC. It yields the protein CSVASFADYEQYF.

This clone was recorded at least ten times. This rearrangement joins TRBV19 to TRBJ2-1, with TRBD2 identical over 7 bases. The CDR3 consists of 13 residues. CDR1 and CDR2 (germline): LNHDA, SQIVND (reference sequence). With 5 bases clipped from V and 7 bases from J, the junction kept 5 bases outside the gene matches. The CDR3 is CASSPLGGNEQFF. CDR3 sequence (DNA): TGTGCCAGTAGTCCCCTGGGGGGGAATGAGCAGTTCTTC.